This T cell receptor (beta chain) was identified during a study of blood T cell repertoires in COVID-19. Clones were sequenced by immunoSEQ multiplex PCR, and TCRdb holds only the in-frame ones, with some missing. The sample holds around 200,000 clones, approximately 82% seen once. CDR3 length equals 15 residues. Germline-derived CDR1 and CDR2 are LGHNA and YNFKEQ. Trimming pared 0 bases from V and 7 bases from J, leaving 13 bases between. Sequencing was carried out using peripheral blood. The source of this sequence is a man aged 35-49 years with active or convalescent COVID-19. This chain joins TRBV4-2 and TRBJ1-5; a possible D gene is TRBD1 (5 bases). CDR3 DNA sequence: TGTGCCAGCAGCCAAGATTATTCAGGGATCCAGCCCCAGCATTTT. Translated: CASSQDYSGIQPQHF.